The rows below give T cell receptor beta chains drawn from one sample of a study of blood T cell repertoires in COVID-19. Sequencing used immunoSEQ multiplex PCR; TCRdb keeps in-frame clones, though not all of them. Of some 100,000 clones in the sample, around nine tenths were seen once. Sequencing was performed on peripheral blood. These receptors were collected from a man aged 65 to 79 with acute or convalescent COVID-19. Both conserved end residues are part of each CDR3. The D gene is left open where the match is weak.

-,TRBV28,TRBJ1-5,CASSSEPQHF,TGTGCCAGCAGTTCCGAGCCCCAGCATTTT
-,TRBV27,TRBJ1-5,CASSLQGSNQPQHF,TGTGCCAGCAGTTTACAGGGGAGCAATCAGCCCCAGCATTTT
TRBD2,TRBV27,TRBJ2-2,CASSLSGGPGGELFF,TGTGCCAGCAGTTTGTCGGGGGGGCCCGGCGGGGAGCTGTTTTTT
-,TRBV19,TRBJ2-7,CASSIAPSSLAAGYEQYF,TGTGCCAGTAGTATAGCTCCCAGCTCGCTAGCAGCCGGCTACGAGCAGTACTTC
TRBD2,TRBV7-2,TRBJ2-7,CASSHSTSGGPFLNYEQYF,TGTGCCAGCAGCCATTCGACTAGCGGGGGGCCGTTCCTCAATTACGAGCAGTACTTC
-,TRBV3-1/TRBV3-2,TRBJ2-1,CASSQGQSWRRFYNEQFF,TGTGCCAGCAGCCAAGGCCAGTCTTGGCGGAGGTTCTACAATGAGCAGTTCTTC
TRBD2,TRBV6-2/TRBV6-3,TRBJ2-7,CASSYPLGRESNEQYF,TGTGCCAGCAGTTACCCCTTGGGGCGGGAGAGTAACGAGCAGTACTTC
-,TRBV12-3/TRBV12-4,TRBJ1-2,CASSYDRYGYTF,TGTGCCAGCAGCTACGACAGATATGGCTACACCTTC
TRBD1,TRBV3-1/TRBV3-2,TRBJ2-3,CASSQLGTGADTQYF,TGTGCCAGCAGCCAATTAGGGACAGGGGCAGATACGCAGTATTTT
TRBD1,TRBV18,TRBJ1-4,CASSFDRANEKLFF,TGTGCCAGCTCATTCGACAGGGCGAATGAAAAACTGTTTTTT
-,TRBV30,TRBJ2-1,CARSTGSSYNEQFF,TGTGCCCGTAGTACGGGGAGTAGCTACAATGAGCAGTTCTTC
-,TRBV18,TRBJ1-1,CASSPRGTKNEAFF,TGTGCCAGCTCACCGCGGGGGACGAAAAATGAAGCTTTCTTT
TRBD1,TRBV28,TRBJ1-2,CASSSRTGGAWGYTF,TGTGCCAGCAGTTCCAGGACAGGGGGCGCGTGGGGCTACACCTTC
TRBD2,TRBV15,TRBJ2-7,CATSRVRGVDEQYF,TGTGCCACCAGCAGAGTCCGGGGGGTGGACGAGCAGTACTTC
TRBD1,TRBV7-2,TRBJ1-1,CASSLRQGGSAEAFF,TGTGCCAGCAGCTTACGACAGGGTGGGTCGGCTGAAGCTTTCTTT